The 24 T cell receptor beta chains below all came from one sample that was sequenced in a study of blood T cell repertoires in COVID-19. The repertoire was sequenced with immunoSEQ multiplex PCR; TCRdb's copy has only in-frame clones and lacks some. The profile shows 250,000 or so clones, about 90% of them singletons. What was sequenced was peripheral blood. The receptors derive from a young man with COVID-19, enrolled during active disease.

About this clone: A read error may account for a junction end that differs from germline. V and J are TRBV18 and TRBJ2-7, with D maybe TRBD2 (6 bases). The CDR3 is made up of 13 amino acids. Germline V gene lookup returns CDR1 KGHSH and CDR2 LQKENI. The chain's CDR3 is CASSPRDSDEQYF. In DNA, the CDR3 is TGTGCCAGCTCACCCCGGGACTCCGACGAGCAGTACTTC.

The genes are TRBV2 and TRBJ1-4, with D perhaps TRBD1 (5 bases). Germline V CDR1 and CDR2: SNHLY, FYNNEI. V was cut by 8 bases and J by 8 bases, with 12 bases left in between. The CDR3 runs to 12 residues. CDR3 DNA sequence: TGTGCCAGCGGGGGGGACCTGGAAAAACTGTTTTTT. Protein product: CASGGDLEKLFF.

V and J are TRBV28 and TRBJ1-6; 8 bases align to TRBD1. The V segment lost 6 bases and the J segment 6 bases; nucleotides outside the gene matches: 7. This CDR3 has 15 amino acids. Germline-derived CDR1 and CDR2 are MDHEN and SYDVKM. The CDR3, as DNA: TGTGCCAGCAGAGTGGGACAGGTGGTTAATTCACCCCTCCACTTT. Protein: CASRVGQVVNSPLHF. Variable domain in full (rest from reference TRBV28 and TRBJ1-6): DVKVTQSSRYLVKRTGEKVFLECVQDMDHENMFWYRQDPGLGLRLIYFSYDVKMKEKGDIPEGYSVSREKKERFSLILESASTNQTSMYLCASRVGQVVNSPLHFGNGTRLTVT.

The chain carries TRBV5-5 and TRBJ1-1, with D possibly matching TRBD1 (5 bases). V lost 1 base and J lost 1, with 8 bases in between. The length of the CDR3 is 14 residues. Germline V gene data show CDR1 as SGHKS and CDR2 as YYEKEE (reference sequence). CDR3 nucleotide sequence: TGTGCCAGCAGCTTGAAGGACAAGAACACTGAAGCTTTCTTT. It codes for CASSLKDKNTEAFF.

The chain has TRBV15 and TRBJ1-2, with 11 positions matching TRBD1. Germline V gene data show CDR1 as LNHNV and CDR2 as YYDKDF (reference sequence). The CDR3 sequence is 16 residues long. V shed 0 bases and J 5 bases; nucleotides not matched to a gene: 5. In DNA form, the CDR3 reads TGTGCCACCAGCAGAGATAAGGACAGGGGGCTTTATGGCTACACCTTC. Residues: CATSRDKDRGLYGYTF.

The chain carries TRBV6-1 and TRBJ1-1; D possibly corresponds to TRBD1 (6 bases). Germline V CDR1 and CDR2: MNHNS, SASEGT. The CDR3 loop spans 13 amino acids. V lost 1 base and J 4 bases, leaving 7 bases between the germline ends. For the CDR3, the DNA is TGTGCCAGCAGTGAAGGGGGGCGCACTGAAGCTTTCTTT. This sequence encodes CASSEGGRTEAFF.

V is TRBV3-1 (or the pseudogene TRBV3-2) and J is TRBJ1-5; 9 bases fit TRBD1. CDR3 length: 16 residues. Germline V gene data show CDR1 as LGHDT and CDR2 as YNNKEL (reference sequence). J was trimmed by 0 bases and V by 2 bases; bases with no gene match: 2. The CDR3 loop reads CASSQRTGDSNQPQHF. The DNA of the CDR3 is TGTGCCAGCAGCCAAAGGACAGGGGATAGCAATCAGCCCCAGCATTTT.

This chain links TRBV12-3 or TRBV12-4 with TRBJ2-3, with D possibly being TRBD2 (6 bases). Trimming left V 6 bases short and J 6 bases short, with 13 bases between. The CDR3 has 13 amino acids. CDR3 in amino acids: CASSASRGDTQYF. As DNA, the CDR3 is TGTGCCAGCAGCGCTTCTCGGGGGGATACGCAGTATTTT.

The rearrangement links TRBV4-2 to TRBJ2-3, with 9 bases aligning to TRBD2. The germline CDR1 and CDR2 sequences are LGHNA and YNFKEQ. The length of the CDR3 is 18 residues. The V gene end was trimmed by 0 bases and the J gene end by 1 base; junction bases not matched to a gene: 8. The CDR3, as DNA: TGTGCCAGCAGCCAAGAGCCCATCGTAGCGGGGGGCACAGATACGCAGTATTTT. This sequence encodes CASSQEPIVAGGTDTQYF.

This chain uses TRBV11-2 with TRBJ1-2, with D maybe TRBD1 (5 bases). Germline V gene lookup returns CDR1 SGHAT and CDR2 FQNNGV. Trimming removed 0 bases at V and 0 bases at J, with 5 bases between. The CDR3 has 14 residues. The CDR3 DNA is TGTGCCAGCAGCTTAGAGACAGCTAACTATGGCTACACCTTC. This sequence encodes CASSLETANYGYTF.

V usage is TRBV20-1 and J usage is TRBJ2-2; TRBD1 matches 8 bases. CDR1 is DFQATT, CDR2 SNEGSKA, per germline (reference sequence). V lost 3 bases to trimming and J lost 0 bases; unmatched junction nucleotides: 3. CDR3 length: 15 amino acids. Here the CDR3 DNA reads TGCAGTGCTAGTCAGGGGGCGGCGAACACCGGGGAGCTGTTTTTT. This gives the protein CSASQGAANTGELFF.

The sample holds one count of this clone. This chain links TRBV2 with TRBJ2-5; D perhaps matches TRBD1 (5 bases). Germline V gene lookup returns CDR1 SNHLY and CDR2 FYNNEI. The germline V and J ends were trimmed by 6 bases and 1 base, with 15 bases remaining between them. The CDR3 is made up of 15 amino acids. CDR3 DNA sequence: TGTGCCAGCAGCCCTCAGGGCAGCCGCCAAGAGACCCAGTACTTC. Protein product: CASSPQGSRQETQYF. Combining the CDR3 with reference TRBV2 and TRBJ2-5 gives the whole variable domain EPEVTQTPSHQVTQMGQEVILRCVPISNHLYFYWYRQILGQKVEFLVSFYNNEISEKSEIFDDQFSVERPDGSNFTLKIRSTKLEDSAMYFCASSPQGSRQETQYFGPGTRLLVL.

This clone occurred a few times. J is TRBJ2-7 and V is TRBV10-3; D is undetermined. CDR3 size: 14 residues. V lost 0 bases, J lost 7 bases, and 13 bases lay in between. Looked up from germline, CDR1 is ENHRY and CDR2 is SYGVKD. CDR3 DNA: TGTGCCATCAGTGAGTCGGAAGAGGTTGGGGAGCAGTACTTC. Translated, it gives CAISESEEVGEQYF.

V and J are TRBV9 and TRBJ1-2; D unresolved. Trimming cost V 0 bases and J 3 bases, with 9 bases left between them. Looked up from germline, CDR1 is SGDLS and CDR2 is YYNGEE. The CDR3 is made up of 14 amino acids. The CDR3 DNA reads as TGTGCCAGCAGCGTAGTTGGGCAGGACTATGGCTACACCTTC. Encoded protein: CASSVVGQDYGYTF.

The genes are TRBV9 and TRBJ1-2; D remains unclear. Germline-derived CDR1 and CDR2 are SGDLS and YYNGEE. CDR3 length: 16 amino acids. The V end lost 4 bases, the J end lost 6 bases, and 22 bases lay between the germline ends. CDR3 nucleotides: TGTGCCAGCAGCCCCTACCGTCCAGATGACAATAATGGCTACACCTTC. This sequence encodes CASSPYRPDDNNGYTF.

J is TRBJ2-7 and V is TRBV3-1 (or the pseudogene TRBV3-2); 8 positions match TRBD2. Germline CDR1 is LGHDT and CDR2 is YNNKEL (reference sequence). The CDR3 sequence is 14 residues long. Trimming removed 0 bases from V and 4 bases from J; junction bases left unmatched: 2. This CDR3 reads CASSQDASGYEQYF. The CDR3 DNA follows: TGTGCCAGCAGCCAAGACGCTAGCGGGTACGAGCAGTACTTC.

The CDR3 protein is CATSDKDSISTNEQFF. Here the CDR3 DNA reads TGTGCCACCAGTGACAAAGACAGCATCAGCACCAATGAGCAGTTCTTC. The chain uses TRBV24-1 and TRBJ2-1, with TRBD1 as a possible D gene (5 bases). Trimming took off 4 bases at V and 6 bases at J, with 18 bases between the two ends. The length of the CDR3 is 16 residues. Germline lookup yields CDR1 KGHDR and CDR2 SFDVKD.

This clone was recorded once. The chain carries TRBV19 and TRBJ2-1, with TRBD1 matching 7 bases. V shed 6 bases and J 2 bases; nucleotides not matched to a gene: 4. This CDR3 has 14 residues. CDR1 LNHDA and CDR2 SQIVND come from the germline V gene (reference sequence). CDR3 nucleotide sequence: TGTGCCAGTAGCCCCGGGACAGCCTACAATGAGCAGTTCTTC. Protein: CASSPGTAYNEQFF.

This chain links TRBV19 with TRBJ2-7; 10 bases match TRBD2. V lost 7 bases to trimming and J lost 2 bases; unmatched junction nucleotides: 8. Germline CDR1 and CDR2: LNHDA and SQIVND (reference sequence). This CDR3 is 15 amino acids long. The CDR3 DNA is TGTGCCAGTACCCCATCTAGCGGGGGTCCCTACGAGCAGTACTTC. This encodes CASTPSSGGPYEQYF.

In its sample, this clone was seen once. The V and J genes are TRBV5-6 and TRBJ1-1; D uncertain. The CDR3 spans 13 residues. CDR1 SGHDT and CDR2 YYEEEE come from the germline V gene. Trimming cost V 4 bases and J 1 base, with 8 bases left between them. The DNA of the CDR3 is TGTGCCAGCAGCCTTACATCGAACACTGAAGCTTTCTTT. Protein product: CASSLTSNTEAFF.

The chain couples TRBV30 to TRBJ1-1; a weak D match, TRBD1 (5 bases). Germline loops: CDR1 GTSNPN, CDR2 SVGIG (reference sequence). V was trimmed by 3 bases and J by 4 bases, leaving 18 bases between them. The CDR3 loop spans 15 amino acids. Here the CDR3 reads CAWRGGSRMATEAFF. The CDR3 nucleotides are TGTGCCTGGAGGGGGGGAAGTAGGATGGCCACTGAAGCTTTCTTT.

The rearrangement uses TRBV5-4 and TRBJ2-7; 10 bases line up with TRBD2. The ends lost 3 bases at V and 2 bases at J; junction bases unmatched: 8. Germline CDR1 SGHNT, CDR2 YYREEE (reference sequence). The CDR3 sequence is 16 residues long. CDR3 sequence: CASSSKLAGAAYEQYF. CDR3 coding DNA: TGTGCCAGCAGCTCGAAGCTAGCGGGGGCTGCCTACGAGCAGTACTTC. Using reference TRBV5-4 and TRBJ2-7 for the parts outside the CDR3, the full variable domain is ETGVTQSPTHLIKTRGQQVTLRCSSQSGHNTVSWYQQALGQGPQFIFQYYREEENGRGNFPPRFSGLQFPNYSSELNVNALELDDSALYLCASSSKLAGAAYEQYFGPGTRLTVT.

The J gene is TRBJ2-4, the V gene TRBV5-6, with a possible D match to TRBD2 (5 bases). Germline lookup yields CDR1 SGHDT and CDR2 YYEEEE. Trimming stripped 3 bases from V and 10 bases from J, with 8 bases between. CDR3 length equals 11 residues. The CDR3 region has the DNA TGTGCCAGCAGCTCCTCGGGGATTCAGTACTTC. It translates to CASSSSGIQYF.

The V gene is TRBV3-1 (or the pseudogene TRBV3-2), the J gene TRBJ2-5, with 12 bases identical to TRBD2. Germline V gene lookup returns CDR1 LGHDT and CDR2 YNNKEL (reference sequence). CDR3 length: 16 amino acids. V lost 4 bases to trimming and J lost 1 base; unmatched junction nucleotides: 4. The CDR3, as DNA: TGTGCCAGCAGCCGCCGGACTAGCGGGACCCAAGAGACCCAGTACTTC. Encoded protein: CASSRRTSGTQETQYF.